This TCR beta chain was identified during a study of T cells expressing NK-cell markers. Regarding this clonotype: Its antigen is not known.

Study-wide results and limits: The leading position in the CD3+CD56-NKG2C+ fraction of several donors also went to these clonotypes.

With the 5' RACE reads reprocessed, TCRdb shows one record per CDR3 protein and no DNA. This table lists 150,000 or so distinct CDR3 sequences. Germline CDR1 is KGHDR and CDR2 is SFDVKD. The CDR3 contains 15 residues. The genes are TRBV24-1 and TRBJ2-2; TCRdb's D call, TRBD2, is unchecked because there is no DNA. The clonotype originates from a woman between 18 and 69 years old in good health. Specimen: blood T cells: a sorted CD56 or NKG2C T cell subset, CD4+ or CD8+ T cells, or bulk PBMC T cells (not recorded which). This CDR3 reads CATSDQSGDTGELFF.